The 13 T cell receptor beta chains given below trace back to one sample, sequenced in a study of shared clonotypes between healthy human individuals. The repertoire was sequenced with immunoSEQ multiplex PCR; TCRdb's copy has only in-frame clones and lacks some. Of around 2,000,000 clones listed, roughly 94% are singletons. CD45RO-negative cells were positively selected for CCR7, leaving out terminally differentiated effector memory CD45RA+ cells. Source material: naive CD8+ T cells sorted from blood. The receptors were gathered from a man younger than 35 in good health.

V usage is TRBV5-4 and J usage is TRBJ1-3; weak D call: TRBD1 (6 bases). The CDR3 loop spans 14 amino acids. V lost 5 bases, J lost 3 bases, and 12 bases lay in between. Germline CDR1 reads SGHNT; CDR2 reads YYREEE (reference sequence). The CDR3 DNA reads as TGTGCCAGCAGGGAACAGGGTTTTGGAAACACCATATATTTT. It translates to CASREQGFGNTIYF.

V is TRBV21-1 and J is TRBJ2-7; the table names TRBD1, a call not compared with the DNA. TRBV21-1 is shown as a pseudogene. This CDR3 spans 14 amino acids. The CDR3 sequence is CASTKWDRLYEQYF. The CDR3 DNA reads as TGTGCCAGCACCAAATGGGACAGACTCTACGAGCAGTACTTC.

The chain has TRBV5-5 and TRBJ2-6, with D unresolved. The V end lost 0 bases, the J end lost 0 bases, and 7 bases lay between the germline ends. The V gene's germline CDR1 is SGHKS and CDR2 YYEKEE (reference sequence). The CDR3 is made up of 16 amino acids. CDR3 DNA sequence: TGTGCCAGCAGCTTGGTAGTAGACTCTGGGGCCAACGTCCTGACTTTC. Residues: CASSLVVDSGANVLTF.

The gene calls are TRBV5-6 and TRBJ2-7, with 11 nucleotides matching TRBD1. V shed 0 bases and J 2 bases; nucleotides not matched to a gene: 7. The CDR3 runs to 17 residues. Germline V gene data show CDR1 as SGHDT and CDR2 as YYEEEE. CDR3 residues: CASSLAPGTGGPYEQYF. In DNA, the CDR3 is TGTGCCAGCAGCTTGGCCCCCGGGACAGGGGGTCCCTACGAGCAGTACTTC.

The DNA of the CDR3 is TGCGCCAGCAGCCAAGTGGCGTTACAGGGAGAGTCCTATAATTCACCCCTCCACTTT. Translation gives CASSQVALQGESYNSPLHF. The rearrangement uses TRBV4-1 and TRBJ1-6; maybe TRBD1 (6 bases). The CDR3 loop spans 19 amino acids. CDR1 and CDR2 from the germline V gene are MGHRA and YSYEKL. Trimming shortened V by 1 base and J by 1 base, and 17 bases separated the two germline ends.

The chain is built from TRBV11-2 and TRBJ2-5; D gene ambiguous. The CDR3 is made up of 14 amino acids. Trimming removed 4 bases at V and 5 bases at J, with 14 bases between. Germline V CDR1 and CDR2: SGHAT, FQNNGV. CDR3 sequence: CASSSVESWETQYF. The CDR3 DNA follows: TGTGCCAGCAGCTCAGTCGAGTCCTGGGAGACCCAGTACTTC. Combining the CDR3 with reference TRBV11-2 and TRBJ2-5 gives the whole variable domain EAGVAQSPRYKIIEKRQSVAFWCNPISGHATLYWYQQILGQGPKLLIQFQNNGVVDDSQLPKDRFSAERLKGVDSTLKIQPAKLEDSAVYLCASSSVESWETQYFGPGTRLLVL.

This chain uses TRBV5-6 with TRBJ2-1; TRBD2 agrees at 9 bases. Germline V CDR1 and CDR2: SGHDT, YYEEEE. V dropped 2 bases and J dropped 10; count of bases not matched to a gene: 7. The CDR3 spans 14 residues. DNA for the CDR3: TGTGCCAGCAGCTTCCAAGCGGGAGGCTACGAGCAGTTCTTC. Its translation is CASSFQAGGYEQFF.

DNA for the CDR3: TGTGCCAGCAGCGGGACATCGGGGATGGATACGCAGTATTTT. Translation: CASSGTSGMDTQYF. The chain is built from TRBV9 and TRBJ2-3; D tentatively reads TRBD1 or TRBD2 (5 bases each). The CDR3 consists of 14 residues. Germline V gene data show CDR1 as SGDLS and CDR2 as YYNGEE. Trimming removed 3 bases at V and 6 bases at J, with 14 bases between.

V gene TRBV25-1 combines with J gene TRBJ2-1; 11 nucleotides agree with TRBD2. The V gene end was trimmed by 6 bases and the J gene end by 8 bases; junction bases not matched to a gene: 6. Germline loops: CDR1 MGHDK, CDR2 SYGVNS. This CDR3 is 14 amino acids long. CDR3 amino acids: CASSTSGSNDEQFF. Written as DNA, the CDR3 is TGTGCCAGCAGCACTAGCGGGAGTAATGATGAGCAGTTCTTC.

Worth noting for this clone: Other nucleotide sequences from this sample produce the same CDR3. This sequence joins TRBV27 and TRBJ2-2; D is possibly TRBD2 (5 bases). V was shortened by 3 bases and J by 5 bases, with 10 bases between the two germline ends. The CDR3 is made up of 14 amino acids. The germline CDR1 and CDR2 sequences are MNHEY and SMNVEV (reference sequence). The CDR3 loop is CASSFYRGTGELFF. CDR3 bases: TGTGCCAGCAGTTTCTATCGGGGTACCGGGGAGCTGTTTTTT.

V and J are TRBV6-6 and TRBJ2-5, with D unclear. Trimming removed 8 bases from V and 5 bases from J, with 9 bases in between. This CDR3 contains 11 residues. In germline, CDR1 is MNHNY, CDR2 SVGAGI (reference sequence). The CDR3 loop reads CASGQSETQYF. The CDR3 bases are TGTGCCAGCGGGCAATCGGAGACCCAGTACTTC.

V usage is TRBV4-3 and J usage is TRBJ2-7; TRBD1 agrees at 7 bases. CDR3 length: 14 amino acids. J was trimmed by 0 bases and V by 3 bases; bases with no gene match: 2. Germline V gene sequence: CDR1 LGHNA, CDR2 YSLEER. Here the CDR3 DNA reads TGCGCCAGCAGCCAGCACAGGGGCTCCTACGAGCAGTACTTC. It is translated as CASSQHRGSYEQYF.

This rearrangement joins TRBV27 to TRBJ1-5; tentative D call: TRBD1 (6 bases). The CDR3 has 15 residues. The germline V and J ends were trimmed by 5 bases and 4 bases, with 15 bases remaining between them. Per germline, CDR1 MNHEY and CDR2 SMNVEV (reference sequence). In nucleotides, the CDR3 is TGTGCCAGCAGTACCATGACAGGAGTAAATCAGCCCCAGCATTTT. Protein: CASSTMTGVNQPQHF.